The 20 T cell receptor beta chains presented below share a single source sample, sequenced in a study of beta chain features in type 1 diabetes. General study results and limits: Shortening that was moderate but significant affected the TCRB CDR3s of Type 1 diabetes patients in all four CD4+ subsets.

No antigens are known for them. The entirety of the isolated RNA underwent reverse transcription, so expressed TCRB transcripts were sequenced. Clones were sequenced by immunoSEQ multiplex PCR, and TCRdb holds only the in-frame ones, with some missing. This table holds 300,000 to 450,000 clones, around 9.6% found once. Material for sequencing was central memory CD4+ T cells from blood. The receptors come from a man aged 25 to 45 with type 1 diabetes.

This clone has only a few counts. This chain joins TRBV30 and TRBJ2-7; the match to TRBD1 covers 8 bases. Germline V CDR1 and CDR2: GTSNPN, SVGIG (reference sequence). V was clipped by 8 bases and J by 7 bases; unmatched bases: 10. The CDR3 contains 12 residues. CDR3 coding DNA: TGTGCCCACTCCGGGACAGGTTTGGAGCAGTACTTC. This translates into CAHSGTGLEQYF.

V gene TRBV7-8 combines with J gene TRBJ2-5; 7 bases are shared with TRBD1. Germline lookup yields CDR1 SGHVS and CDR2 FQNEAQ. After removal of 5 bases from V and 0 bases from J, the junction contained 6 bases not matched to a gene. This CDR3 has 15 residues. The CDR3 sequence: CASSPEDRNQETQYF. In nucleotides, the CDR3 is TGTGCCAGCAGCCCGGAGGACAGGAACCAAGAGACCCAGTACTTC.

The CDR3 spells CASSVGGLAGNIQYF. CDR3 bases: TGTGCCAGCAGCGTAGGGGGCCTAGCGGGCAACATTCAGTACTTC. This sequence joins TRBV9 and TRBJ2-4; 8 bases fit TRBD2. CDR3 length: 15 residues. V dropped 0 bases and J dropped 7; count of bases not matched to a gene: 6. CDR1 and CDR2 from the germline V gene are SGDLS and YYNGEE.

In its sample, this clone was seen a few times. The rearrangement joins TRBV6-6 to TRBJ1-4; the D gene is possibly TRBD1 (6 bases). Trimming left V 6 bases short and J 8 bases short, with 13 bases between. The CDR3 sequence is 13 residues long. Germline CDR1 and CDR2: MNHNY and SVGAGI (reference sequence). The CDR3 protein is CASRGGGSEKLFF. CDR3 nucleotides: TGTGCCAGCAGAGGAGGGGGAAGCGAAAAACTGTTTTTT.

This chain links TRBV7-2 with TRBJ1-5, with D maybe TRBD1 (5 bases). Looked up from germline, CDR1 is SGHTA and CDR2 is FQGNSA. The CDR3 has 13 amino acids. V lost 2 bases and J 7 bases, leaving 9 bases between the germline ends. This CDR3 reads CASSLQGTQPQHF. In DNA, the CDR3 is TGTGCCAGCAGCTTACAGGGAACGCAGCCCCAGCATTTT. The variable domain in full, with the rest retrieved from reference TRBV7-2 and TRBJ1-5, is GAGVSQSPSNKVTEKGKDVELRCDPISGHTALYWYRQSLGQGLEFLIYFQGNSAPDKSGLPSDRFSAERTGGSVSTLTIQRTQQEDSAVYLCASSLQGTQPQHFGDGTRLSIL.

The chain uses TRBV25-1 and TRBJ1-3; TRBD1 matches 8 bases. Germline CDR1 and CDR2: MGHDK and SYGVNS. The CDR3 length is 17 residues. V shed 3 bases and J 0 bases; nucleotides not matched to a gene: 7. The CDR3 nucleotides read TGTGCCAGCAGTGAGAGAAGGACAGGGAGCTCTGGAAACACCATATATTTT. Protein: CASSERRTGSSGNTIYF.

This clone has more than one count but fewer than ten. This chain links TRBV5-1 with TRBJ2-2, with D possibly matching TRBD2 (6 bases). V was trimmed by 4 bases and J by 4 bases, leaving 17 bases between them. The CDR3 is made up of 16 amino acids. Germline loops: CDR1 SGHRS, CDR2 YFSETQ. The CDR3 here is CASSQATGVGTGELFF. CDR3 in DNA: TGCGCCAGCAGCCAGGCGACGGGAGTCGGCACCGGGGAGCTGTTTTTT.

This clone has more than one count but fewer than ten. This chain joins TRBV5-1 and TRBJ2-7; possible D gene TRBD1, 6 bases. The CDR3 loop spans 14 amino acids. The germline gives CDR1 SGHRS, CDR2 YFSETQ. Trimming took off 1 base at V and 3 bases at J, with 11 bases between the two ends. The CDR3 region has the DNA TGCGCCAGCAGCTTGACAGGGATGTTCTACGAGCAGTACTTC. This sequence encodes CASSLTGMFYEQYF.

This clone turned up a few times. The chain employs TRBV25-1 and TRBJ1-2; 8 bases line up with TRBD1. CDR3 length: 14 amino acids. The V gene end was trimmed by 5 bases and the J gene end by 5 bases; junction bases not matched to a gene: 7. Per the germline V gene, CDR1 is MGHDK and CDR2 is SYGVNS. The CDR3 nucleotides read TGTGCCAGCAGTCAGGGGGCAACGTCTTATGGCTACACCTTC. Its protein is CASSQGATSYGYTF.

J is TRBJ2-7 and V is TRBV6-6; 9 positions match TRBD2. The germline V gene has CDR1 MNHNY and CDR2 SVGAGI (reference sequence). The trim removed 0 bases at V and 9 bases at J, leaving 12 bases unmatched. The CDR3 spans 16 residues. CDR3 DNA sequence: TGTGCCAGCAGTTACTCGATGGGTAGCGGGGGCCTACGGCAGTACTTC. This codes for CASSYSMGSGGLRQYF.

V is TRBV19 and J is TRBJ2-7; D unclear. The CDR3 has 13 amino acids. The V gene's germline CDR1 is LNHDA and CDR2 SQIVND (reference sequence). Trimming stripped 3 bases from V and 6 bases from J, with 12 bases between. The CDR3 loop is CASSIRSKSEQYF. The CDR3 DNA reads TGTGCCAGTAGTATCCGATCCAAGAGCGAGCAGTACTTC.

There are many counts of this clone. V and J are TRBV18 and TRBJ2-6, with D unresolved. The CDR3 is made up of 17 amino acids. The V and J ends lost 2 bases and 3 bases respectively, with 14 bases between them. Per the germline V gene, CDR1 is KGHSH and CDR2 is LQKENI. The CDR3 sequence: CASSPASGNRGANVLTF. For the CDR3, the DNA is TGTGCCAGCTCACCAGCGTCGGGTAACCGTGGGGCCAACGTCCTGACTTTC.

In this sample, this clone turned up a few times. The rearrangement links TRBV5-1 to TRBJ2-3, with 7 bases fitting TRBD1. With V trimmed by 4 bases and J by 2 bases, 4 bases remained unmatched. Germline lookup yields CDR1 SGHRS and CDR2 YFSETQ. The CDR3 runs to 14 residues. The CDR3 sequence is CASSQGDITDTQYF. The CDR3 DNA is TGCGCCAGCAGCCAGGGGGACATCACAGATACGCAGTATTTT.

The rearrangement joins TRBV5-5 to TRBJ1-5; no clear D. Looked up from germline, CDR1 is SGHKS and CDR2 is YYEKEE (reference sequence). The CDR3 has 13 amino acids. V was clipped by 0 bases and J by 4 bases, with 5 bases between them. CDR3 residues: CASSLERNQPQHF. The CDR3 DNA reads as TGTGCCAGCAGCTTGGAGCGAAATCAGCCCCAGCATTTT.

This clone was detected a few times. This sequence joins TRBV19 and TRBJ1-2; D perhaps matches TRBD1 (5 bases). This CDR3 has 14 residues. Germline values: CDR1 LNHDA, CDR2 SQIVND (reference sequence). Trimming left V 3 bases short and J 4 bases short, with 12 bases between. DNA for the CDR3: TGTGCCAGTAGTATTGGTGCCAGGGCCTATGGCTACACCTTC. Residues: CASSIGARAYGYTF.

This clone has at least ten counts. This chain joins TRBV4-3 and TRBJ2-3, with TRBD2 matching over 8 bases. The CDR3 consists of 16 residues. J gave up 5 bases and V 0 bases, and 7 bases lay outside the gene matches. CDR1 and CDR2 from the germline V gene are LGHNA and YSLEER. DNA of the CDR3: TGCGCCAGCAGCCAAGACCGGGAGGGCCTTGGAGATACGCAGTATTTT. Protein product: CASSQDREGLGDTQYF.

The chain joins TRBV5-1 to TRBJ2-5; 10 bases match TRBD2. CDR1 is SGHRS and CDR2 is YFSETQ in the germline V gene. Germline trimming cut 0 bases from V and 3 bases from J; bases unmatched to any gene: 2. CDR3 length: 15 amino acids. The CDR3 loop reads CASSLGTSGKETQYF. Here the CDR3 DNA reads TGCGCCAGCAGCTTGGGGACTAGCGGAAAAGAGACCCAGTACTTC.

The chain employs TRBV11-2 and TRBJ1-1; D is ambiguous. The germline V gene encodes CDR1 SGHAT and CDR2 FQNNGV. The length of the CDR3 is 13 residues. V lost 4 bases and J lost 4, with 10 bases in between. Here the CDR3 DNA reads TGTGCCAGCAGCTATTTAGGCGGCACTGAAGCTTTCTTT. Amino acids: CASSYLGGTEAFF.

This chain connects TRBV5-6 to TRBJ1-3; 8 bases align to TRBD1. CDR1 is SGHDT and CDR2 is YYEEEE in the germline V gene. The ends lost 1 base at V and 4 bases at J; junction bases unmatched: 7. The CDR3 is made up of 16 amino acids. The CDR3 is CASSLLLTGDGNTIYF. CDR3 DNA: TGTGCCAGCAGCTTGCTTTTGACAGGGGACGGAAACACCATATATTTT.

There are a few counts of this clone. The rearrangement uses TRBV4-1 and TRBJ2-5; no definite D call. Judging by the DNA end, TRBJ2-7 fits better; the J call may be wrong. Per the germline V gene, CDR1 is MGHRA and CDR2 is YSYEKL. CDR3 length: 15 residues. CDR3 coding DNA: TGCGCCAGCAGCCAAAGATGGAACGTAGAATACGAGCAGTACTTC. Its translation is CASSQRWNVEYEQYF.